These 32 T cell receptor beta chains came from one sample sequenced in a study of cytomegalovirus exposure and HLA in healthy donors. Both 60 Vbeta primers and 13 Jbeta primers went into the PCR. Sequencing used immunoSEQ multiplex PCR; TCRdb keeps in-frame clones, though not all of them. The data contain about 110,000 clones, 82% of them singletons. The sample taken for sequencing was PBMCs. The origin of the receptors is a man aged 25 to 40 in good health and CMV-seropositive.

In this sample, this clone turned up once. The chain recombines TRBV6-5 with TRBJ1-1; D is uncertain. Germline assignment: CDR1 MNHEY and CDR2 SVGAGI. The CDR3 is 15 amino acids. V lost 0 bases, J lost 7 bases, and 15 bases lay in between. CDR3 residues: CASSYSRYRLNEAFF. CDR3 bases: TGTGCCAGCAGTTACTCGAGGTACCGGTTAAATGAAGCTTTCTTT.

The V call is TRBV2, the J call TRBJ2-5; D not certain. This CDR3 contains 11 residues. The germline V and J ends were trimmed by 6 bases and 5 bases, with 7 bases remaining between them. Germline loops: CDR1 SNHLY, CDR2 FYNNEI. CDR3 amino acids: CASRQQETQYF. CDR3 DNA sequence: TGTGCCAGCAGGCAACAGGAGACCCAGTACTTC.

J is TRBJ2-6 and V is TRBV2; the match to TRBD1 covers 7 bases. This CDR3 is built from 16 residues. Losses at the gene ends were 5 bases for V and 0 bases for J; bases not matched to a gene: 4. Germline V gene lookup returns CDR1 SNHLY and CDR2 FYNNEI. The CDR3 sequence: CASSRGGYSGANVLTF. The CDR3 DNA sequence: TGTGCCAGCAGTCGAGGGGGCTACTCTGGGGCCAACGTCCTGACTTTC.

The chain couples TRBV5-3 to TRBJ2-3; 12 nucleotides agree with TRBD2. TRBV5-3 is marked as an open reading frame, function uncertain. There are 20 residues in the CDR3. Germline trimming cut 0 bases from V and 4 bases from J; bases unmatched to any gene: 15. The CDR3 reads CARSLVGLAGLGRGADTQYF. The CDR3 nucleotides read TGTGCCAGAAGCTTGGTGGGACTAGCGGGCCTGGGCAGAGGAGCAGATACGCAGTATTTT.

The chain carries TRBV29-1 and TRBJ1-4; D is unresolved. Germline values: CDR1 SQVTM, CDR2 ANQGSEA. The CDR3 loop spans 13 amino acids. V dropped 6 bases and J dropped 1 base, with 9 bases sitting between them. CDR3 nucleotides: TGCAGCGTGTTACGGGGAACTAATGAAAAACTGTTTTTT. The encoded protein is CSVLRGTNEKLFF.

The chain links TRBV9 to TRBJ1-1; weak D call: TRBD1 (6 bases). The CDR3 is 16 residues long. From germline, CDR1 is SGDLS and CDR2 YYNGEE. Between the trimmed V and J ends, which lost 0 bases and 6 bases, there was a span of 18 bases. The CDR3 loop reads CASSVAEMGGLPEAFF. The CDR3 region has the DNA TGTGCCAGCAGCGTAGCAGAAATGGGGGGGCTCCCTGAAGCTTTCTTT.

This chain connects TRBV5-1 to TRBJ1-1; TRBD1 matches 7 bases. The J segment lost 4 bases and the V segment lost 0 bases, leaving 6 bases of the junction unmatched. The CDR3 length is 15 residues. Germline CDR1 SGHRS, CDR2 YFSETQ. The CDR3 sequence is CASSLGGQYSTEAFF. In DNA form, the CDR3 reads TGCGCCAGCAGCTTGGGGGGACAGTATTCCACTGAAGCTTTCTTT.

CDR3 residues: CASSSLRDRSYEQYF. The CDR3 DNA sequence: TGTGCCAGCAGCTCCCTCCGGGACAGATCCTACGAGCAGTACTTC. V usage is TRBV11-2 and J usage is TRBJ2-5, with 7 bases that match TRBD1. The end of the DNA is better explained by TRBJ2-7, so the J call may be wrong. The CDR3 runs 15 residues. CDR1 SGHAT and CDR2 FQNNGV come from the germline V gene.

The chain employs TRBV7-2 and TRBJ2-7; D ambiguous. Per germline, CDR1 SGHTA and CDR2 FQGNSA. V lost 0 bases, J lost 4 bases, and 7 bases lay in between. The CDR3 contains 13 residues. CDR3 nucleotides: TGTGCCAGCAGCTTAGCGACTGAGTACGAGCAGTACTTC. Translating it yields CASSLATEYEQYF. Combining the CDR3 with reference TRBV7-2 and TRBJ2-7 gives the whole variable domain GAGVSQSPSNKVTEKGKDVELRCDPISGHTALYWYRQSLGQGLEFLIYFQGNSAPDKSGLPSDRFSAERTGGSVSTLTIQRTQQEDSAVYLCASSLATEYEQYFGPGTRLTVT.

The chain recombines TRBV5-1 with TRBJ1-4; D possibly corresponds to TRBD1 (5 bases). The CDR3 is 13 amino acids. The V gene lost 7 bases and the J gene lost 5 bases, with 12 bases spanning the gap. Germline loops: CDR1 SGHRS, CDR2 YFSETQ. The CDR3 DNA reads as TGCGCCAGCGCCCAGGGATTGAATGAAAAACTGTTTTTT. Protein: CASAQGLNEKLFF.

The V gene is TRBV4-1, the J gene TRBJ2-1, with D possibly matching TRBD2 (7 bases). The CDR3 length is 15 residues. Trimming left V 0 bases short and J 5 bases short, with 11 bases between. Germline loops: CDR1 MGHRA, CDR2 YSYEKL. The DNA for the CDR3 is TGCGCCAGCAGCCAAGAGGGGGGGCTTAACAATGAGCAGTTCTTC. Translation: CASSQEGGLNNEQFF.

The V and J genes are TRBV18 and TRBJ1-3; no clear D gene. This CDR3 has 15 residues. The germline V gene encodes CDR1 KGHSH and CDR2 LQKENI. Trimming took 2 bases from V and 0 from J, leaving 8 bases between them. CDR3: CASSPGTFSGNTIYF. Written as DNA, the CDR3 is TGTGCCAGCTCACCAGGCACCTTCTCTGGAAACACCATATATTTT.

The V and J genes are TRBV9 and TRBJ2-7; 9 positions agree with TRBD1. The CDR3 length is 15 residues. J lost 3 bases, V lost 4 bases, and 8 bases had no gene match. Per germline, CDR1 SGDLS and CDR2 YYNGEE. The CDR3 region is CASSPEQGARYEQYF. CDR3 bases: TGTGCCAGCAGCCCGGAACAGGGGGCGCGCTACGAGCAGTACTTC.

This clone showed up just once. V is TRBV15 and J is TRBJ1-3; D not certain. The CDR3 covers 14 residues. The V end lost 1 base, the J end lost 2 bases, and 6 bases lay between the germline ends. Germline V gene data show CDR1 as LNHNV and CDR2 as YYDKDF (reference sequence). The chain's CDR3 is CATSRAGPGNTIYF. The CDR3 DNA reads TGTGCCACCAGCAGAGCAGGTCCTGGAAACACCATATATTTT.

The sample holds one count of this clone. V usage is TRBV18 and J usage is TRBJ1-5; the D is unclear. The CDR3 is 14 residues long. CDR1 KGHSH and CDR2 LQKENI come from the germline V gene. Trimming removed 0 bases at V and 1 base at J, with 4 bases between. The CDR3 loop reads CASSPPSSNQPQHF. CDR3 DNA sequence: TGTGCCAGCTCACCACCGTCAAGCAATCAGCCCCAGCATTTT.

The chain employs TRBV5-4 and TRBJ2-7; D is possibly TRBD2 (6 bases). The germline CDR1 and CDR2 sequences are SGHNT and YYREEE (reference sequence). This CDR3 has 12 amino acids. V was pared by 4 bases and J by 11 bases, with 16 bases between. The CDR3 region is CASSVTSSRKYF. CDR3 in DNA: TGTGCCAGCAGCGTTACTAGCTCCAGGAAGTACTTC.

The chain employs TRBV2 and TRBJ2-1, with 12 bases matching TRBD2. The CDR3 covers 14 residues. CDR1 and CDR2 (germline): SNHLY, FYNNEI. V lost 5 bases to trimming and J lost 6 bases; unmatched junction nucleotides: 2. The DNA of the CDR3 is TGTGCCAGCAGTCCTAGCGGGGGGGCCAATGAGCAGTTCTTC. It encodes CASSPSGGANEQFF.

DNA for the CDR3: TGTGCCAGCAGCTCGTATTTTTTTCAGAGGAATAATCAGCCCCAGCATTTT. This gives the protein CASSSYFFQRNNQPQHF. The J gene is TRBJ1-5, the V gene TRBV7-2; D is uncertain. With 4 bases removed from V and 4 bases from J, the gap between germline ends came to 20 bases. The CDR3 has 17 residues. Germline values: CDR1 SGHTA, CDR2 FQGNSA.

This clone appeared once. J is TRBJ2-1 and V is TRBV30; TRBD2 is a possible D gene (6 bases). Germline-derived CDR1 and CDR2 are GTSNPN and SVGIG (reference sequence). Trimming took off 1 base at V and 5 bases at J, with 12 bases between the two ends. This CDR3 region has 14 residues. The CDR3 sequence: CAWSASGVNNEQFF. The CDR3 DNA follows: TGTGCCTGGAGTGCCTCGGGGGTTAACAATGAGCAGTTCTTC.

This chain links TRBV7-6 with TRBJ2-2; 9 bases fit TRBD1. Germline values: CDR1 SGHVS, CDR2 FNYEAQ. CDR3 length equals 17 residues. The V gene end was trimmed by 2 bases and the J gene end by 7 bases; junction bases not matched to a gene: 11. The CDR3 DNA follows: TGTGCCAGCAGCTTAATCCGGGACAGGGTTCCTGACGGGGAGCTGTTTTTT. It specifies CASSLIRDRVPDGELFF.

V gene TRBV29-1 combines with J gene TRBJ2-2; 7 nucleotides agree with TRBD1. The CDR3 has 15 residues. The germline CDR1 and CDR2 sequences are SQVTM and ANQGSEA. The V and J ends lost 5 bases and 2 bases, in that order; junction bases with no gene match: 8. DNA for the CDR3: TGCAGCGTTAAGGGGACAGCCGATAACACCGGGGAGCTGTTTTTT. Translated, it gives CSVKGTADNTGELFF.

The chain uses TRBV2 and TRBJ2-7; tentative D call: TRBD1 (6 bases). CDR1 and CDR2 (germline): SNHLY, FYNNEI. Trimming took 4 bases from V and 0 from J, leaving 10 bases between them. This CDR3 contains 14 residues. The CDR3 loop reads CASSVDRSSYEQYF. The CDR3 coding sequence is TGTGCCAGCAGTGTAGACAGGAGCTCCTACGAGCAGTACTTC.

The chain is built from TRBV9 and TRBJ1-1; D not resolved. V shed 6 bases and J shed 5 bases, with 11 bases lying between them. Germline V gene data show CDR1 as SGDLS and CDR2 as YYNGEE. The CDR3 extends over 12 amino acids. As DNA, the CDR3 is TGTGCCAGCAAGAGGGTGGGAACTGAAGCTTTCTTT. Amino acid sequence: CASKRVGTEAFF.

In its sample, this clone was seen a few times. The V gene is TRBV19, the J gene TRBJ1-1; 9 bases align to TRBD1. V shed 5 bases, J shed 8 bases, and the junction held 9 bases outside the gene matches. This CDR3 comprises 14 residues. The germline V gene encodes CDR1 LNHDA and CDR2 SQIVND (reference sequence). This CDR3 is CASSFGQGRKEAFF. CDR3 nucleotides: TGTGCCAGTAGTTTTGGACAGGGGAGGAAAGAAGCTTTCTTT.

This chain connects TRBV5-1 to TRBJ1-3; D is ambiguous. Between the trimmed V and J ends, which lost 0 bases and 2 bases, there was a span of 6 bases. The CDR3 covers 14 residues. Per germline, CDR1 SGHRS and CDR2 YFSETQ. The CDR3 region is CASSLDTTGNTIYF. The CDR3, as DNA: TGCGCCAGCAGCTTGGACACGACTGGAAACACCATATATTTT.

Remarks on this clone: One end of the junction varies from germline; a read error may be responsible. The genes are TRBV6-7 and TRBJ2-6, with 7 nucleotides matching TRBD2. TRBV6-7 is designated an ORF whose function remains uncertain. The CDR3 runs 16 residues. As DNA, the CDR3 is TGTGCCAGCAGTTACACGGGAGGCTCTGGGGCCAACGGCCTGACTTTC. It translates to CASSYTGGSGANGLTF.

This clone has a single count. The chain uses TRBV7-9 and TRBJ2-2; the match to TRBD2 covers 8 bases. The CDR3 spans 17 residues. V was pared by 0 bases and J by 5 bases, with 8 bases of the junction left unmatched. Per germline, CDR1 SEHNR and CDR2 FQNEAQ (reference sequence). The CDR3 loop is CASSLAGLEAGTGELFF. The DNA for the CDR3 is TGTGCCAGCAGCTTAGCGGGACTAGAGGCGGGGACCGGGGAGCTGTTTTTT.

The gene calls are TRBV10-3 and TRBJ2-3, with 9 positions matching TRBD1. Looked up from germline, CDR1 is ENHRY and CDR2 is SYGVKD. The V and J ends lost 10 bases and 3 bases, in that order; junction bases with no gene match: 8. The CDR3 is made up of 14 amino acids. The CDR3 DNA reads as TGTGCCACCAGGGACAGGGTGGGTACAGATACGCAGTATTTT. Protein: CATRDRVGTDTQYF.

In DNA form, the CDR3 reads TGTGCCAGCAGCTTCAGGGGTCTTTCTGGAAACACCATATATTTT. It codes for CASSFRGLSGNTIYF. This chain connects TRBV5-4 to TRBJ1-3; a weak D match, TRBD1 (6 bases). V lost 2 bases, J lost 1 base, and 10 bases lay in between. This CDR3 is 15 amino acids long. CDR1 is SGHNT and CDR2 is YYREEE in the germline V gene (reference sequence).

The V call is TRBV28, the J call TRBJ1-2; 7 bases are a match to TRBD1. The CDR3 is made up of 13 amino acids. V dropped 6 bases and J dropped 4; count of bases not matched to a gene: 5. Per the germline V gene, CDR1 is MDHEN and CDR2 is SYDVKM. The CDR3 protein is CASSQDRAYGYTF. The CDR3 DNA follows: TGTGCCAGCAGCCAAGACAGGGCCTATGGCTACACCTTC.

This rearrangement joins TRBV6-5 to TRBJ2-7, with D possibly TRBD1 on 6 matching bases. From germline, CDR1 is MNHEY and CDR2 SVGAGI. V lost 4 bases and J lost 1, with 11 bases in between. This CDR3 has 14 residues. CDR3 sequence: CASSLDRLSYEQYF. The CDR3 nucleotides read TGTGCCAGCAGTTTAGACAGGCTTTCCTACGAGCAGTACTTC.

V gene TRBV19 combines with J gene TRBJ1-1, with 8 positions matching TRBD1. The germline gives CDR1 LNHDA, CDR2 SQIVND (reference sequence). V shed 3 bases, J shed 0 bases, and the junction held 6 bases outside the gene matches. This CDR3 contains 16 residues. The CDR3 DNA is TGTGCCAGTAGTATCCTCGGGACAGGCATGAACACTGAAGCTTTCTTT. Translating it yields CASSILGTGMNTEAFF.